This TCR beta chain was identified in a study of blood T cells in healthy people across ages (dated by TCRdb to between 2015 and 2017). The study in broad terms: In model experiments, template switching captured roughly one uniquely barcoded TCR beta cDNA molecule for every two T cells. The study measured age-related changes in TCR beta repertoire diversity using deep sequencing normalized with unique cDNA molecular identifiers. The donors were split into four age groups: young (average 16 years), middle-aged (about 40), aged (approximately 59) and long-lived (approximately 80). Donors of different ages were randomly distributed across sequencing lanes to avoid experimental bias. Two additional independent replicas of 1 million unique cDNA reads from the same blood draw were analyzed for two donors (one aged 18 to 30 and one aged 80 or older). General study outcomes and caveats: Compared with the aged group, the long-lived group had more naive CD4+ T cells, fewer expanded clones and increased TCR diversity, a pattern suggesting age selection. As age increased, observed TCR beta diversity per million T cells dropped in a roughly linear way, and a significant reduction was already evident by age 40. Since profiling was done on bulk unsorted PBMCs, naive and antigen-experienced compartments could not be conclusively compared. Total diversity estimates from one million sequenced T cells were considered lower bounds and underestimates. Because donor CMV infection status was unknown, age-related changes in expanded clonotypes were potentially confounded. A strong correlation was found between observed TCR beta diversity and the percentage of naive T cells measured by flow cytometry.

CDR1 SGHRS and CDR2 YFSETQ were looked up in the germline V gene. For this chain, trimming is 6 bases at the V end and 0 bases at the J end, and the number of junction bases without a gene match is 6. The CDR3 contains 16 residues, cysteine and phenylalanine counted. Solely the CDR3 DNA is kept, with 48 bases framed from the first base. Systemically healthy Caucasian individuals from Russia, around 39 in total and aged roughly 6 to 95 years, were included as donors. About 9.1 milliliters of peripheral blood were collected from each donor into EDTA-treated Vacutainer tubes. PBMCs were isolated by Ficoll-Paque density-gradient centrifugation, with at least 6 million obtained per sample. Total RNA, at least 6 micrograms per sample, was extracted from PBMCs with Trizol reagent. Naive CD45RAhigh/CD27high T cell percentages were measured by flow cytometry on a PBMC aliquot from every donor. This clonotype was counted only a few times. No cognate antigen has been identified for it. The record has no base qualities; no much larger clone is one base away.

Library preparation was by 5' RACE. The sequencer listed for this sample is Illumina HiSeq 2500. A second PCR of 7 to 11 cycles was performed with a sample-barcoded 5' primer and a J-beta primer mix. A template-switch 5' adaptor carrying 12 random nucleotides introduced a unique molecular identifier onto each TCR beta cDNA molecule. Each sample yielded at least 3 million CDR3-containing paired-end reads. The Mint cDNA synthesis kit, primed by a TRBC-specific oligonucleotide, was used to synthesize first-strand cDNA from all RNA. After uracil-DNA glycosylase treatment, a first 18-cycle PCR used universal primers M1SS and BC2_uni_R on all cDNA. In the source study's methods: For normalization, 1 million high-quality reads were randomly selected from each sample, with every read carrying a distinct molecular identifier. Reads with shared molecular identifiers were discarded instead of being binned into consensus sequences. MiTCR, with a Q25 quality threshold and the strictest error-elimination algorithm, was used for CDR3 identification, clonotype clustering and error correction. A nonparametric unseen species model with Euler transformation was used to estimate lower-bound total TCR beta diversity. The public reads were reprocessed in TCRdb via fastp at Q25 and MiXCR, keeping in-frame beta chains. Each entry is one CDR3 protein sequence, shown with its most common DNA and genes. The V and J calls were determined by TCRdb, not by the authors. The sample data list under 2 million distinct CDR3 sequences, and roughly a third of these were observed just once. The top ten clonotypes cover about 11% of the sample.

The source is a woman in her 30s in good health. The rearranged segments are TRBV5-1 and TRBJ2-6, with 7 bases matching TRBD2. The sequenced sample was blood. The sequenced DNA: TGCGCCAGCATCGCGGGGGATTACTCTGGGGCCAACGTCCTGACTTTC. Its protein product is CASIAGDYSGANVLTF.